The 6 T cell receptor beta chains below all came from one sample that was sequenced in a study of beta chain features in type 1 diabetes. The study reverse transcribed the entire isolated RNA, so it sequenced expressed TCRB transcripts. Method: immunoSEQ multiplex PCR; TCRdb's copy keeps in-frame clones and lacks some. The sample yields hundreds of thousands of clones, about 14% seen once. The sequencing input was naive CD4+ T cells from blood. The receptors were gathered from a man aged 25-40 years in good health.

This clone was observed a few times. The chain carries TRBV6-4 and TRBJ2-3, with 12 bases aligning to TRBD2. The CDR3 sequence is 15 residues long. The germline V gene has CDR1 MRHNA and CDR2 SNTAGT. The J segment lost 4 bases and the V segment lost 6 bases, leaving 5 bases of the junction unmatched. CDR3 in DNA: TGTGCCAGCAGCGAACTAGCGGGAGGTCCAGATACGCAGTATTTT. This translates into CASSELAGGPDTQYF.

The V call is TRBV4-3, the J call TRBJ1-5; D unclear. CDR3 length: 15 amino acids. The ends were cut back, 0 bases at V and 6 bases at J, with 12 bases in the middle. Germline-derived CDR1 and CDR2 are LGHNA and YSLEER. CDR3 bases: TGCGCCAGCAGCCAAGATGCTGGGTTCGGTCAGCCCCAGCATTTT. Protein: CASSQDAGFGQPQHF.

The gene calls are TRBV18 and TRBJ2-7; D perhaps matches TRBD1 (5 bases). The CDR3 length is 12 residues. Trimming shortened V by 8 bases and J by 5 bases, and 13 bases separated the two germline ends. The germline CDR1 and CDR2 sequences are KGHSH and LQKENI. CDR3 in DNA: TGTGCCAGCCGTCAGGGTTCCCACGAGCAGTACTTC. Translation gives CASRQGSHEQYF.

This clone has a handful of counts. V usage is TRBV7-6 and J usage is TRBJ2-3; perhaps TRBD2 as D (5 bases). This CDR3 is built from 12 residues. Deletions cut 5 bases from V and 6 bases from J, with 9 bases between. CDR1 is SGHVS, CDR2 FNYEAQ, per germline. This chain's CDR3 is CASSQTRDTQYF. CDR3 DNA sequence: TGTGCCAGCAGCCAAACTAGGGATACGCAGTATTTT.

The chain employs TRBV5-1 and TRBJ1-3; TRBD1 is a possible D gene (6 bases). Germline loops: CDR1 SGHRS, CDR2 YFSETQ. The germline V and J ends were trimmed by 4 bases and 0 bases, with 11 bases remaining between them. The CDR3 runs to 15 residues. The CDR3 DNA sequence: TGCGCCAGCAGCCCTGCAGGGGACTCTGGAAACACCATATATTTT. Translating gives CASSPAGDSGNTIYF.

This chain joins TRBV5-6 and TRBJ2-3; D might be TRBD2 (6 bases). Germline CDR1 and CDR2: SGHDT and YYEEEE. The V gene lost 2 bases and the J gene lost 5 bases, with 15 bases spanning the gap. The CDR3 loop spans 15 amino acids. The CDR3 DNA reads as TGTGCCAGCAGCTTAACCATGACGCGGGGAGATACGCAGTATTTT. Translated: CASSLTMTRGDTQYF.